Shown below are 17 T cell receptor beta chains from a single sample sequenced in a study of blood T cell repertoires in COVID-19. TCRdb's table, derived via immunoSEQ multiplex PCR, lists solely in-frame clones and lacks some. The sample records about 55,000 clones, 65% to 85% being singletons. The sample consisted of peripheral blood. These receptors originate from an older man with COVID-19, enrolled during active disease.

Only a few counts were recorded for this clone. V is TRBV6-5 and J is TRBJ1-1, with D perhaps TRBD1 (5 bases). Trimming shortened V by 6 bases and J by 7 bases, and 12 bases separated the two germline ends. Per the germline V gene, CDR1 is MNHEY and CDR2 is SVGAGI. This CDR3 is built from 12 residues. The CDR3 loop reads CASRRPQGEAFF. DNA of the CDR3: TGTGCCAGCAGGCGTCCCCAGGGTGAAGCTTTCTTT.

CDR3 DNA sequence: TGTGCCAGCAGTTCCCACCTGCAGGGGGCCCCAGATACGCAGTATTTT. It yields the protein CASSSHLQGAPDTQYF. V usage is TRBV6-5 and J usage is TRBJ2-3, with 8 bases that match TRBD1. Losses at the gene ends were 4 bases for V and 4 bases for J; bases not matched to a gene: 10. The CDR3 totals 16 residues. Germline V CDR1 and CDR2: MNHEY, SVGAGI.

The rearrangement uses TRBV24-1 and TRBJ2-2, with TRBD2 as a possible D gene (6 bases). The CDR3 spans 15 residues. Trimming pared 3 bases from V and 4 bases from J, leaving 11 bases between. Germline CDR1 reads KGHDR; CDR2 reads SFDVKD. The CDR3 reads CATSDQREATGELFF. The CDR3 nucleotides read TGTGCCACCAGTGATCAGAGGGAGGCCACCGGGGAGCTGTTTTTT.

This clone is a singleton in its sample. This rearrangement joins TRBV27 to TRBJ1-2; possibly TRBD1 for D (5 bases). The CDR3 has 16 residues. Looked up from germline, CDR1 is MNHEY and CDR2 is SMNVEV (reference sequence). The V end lost 5 bases, the J end lost 7 bases, and 23 bases lay between the germline ends. The CDR3 DNA reads TGTGCCAGCAGTCTCTACTCCTCCCCGGGGGGTGGTGGCTACACCTTC. Protein product: CASSLYSSPGGGGYTF.

The genes are TRBV24-1 and TRBJ1-1, with 7 bases that match TRBD1. V shed 7 bases and J 0 bases; nucleotides not matched to a gene: 7. The CDR3 consists of 15 residues. The germline gives CDR1 KGHDR, CDR2 SFDVKD. CDR3 sequence: CATRPKDRMNTEAFF. The CDR3 DNA reads TGTGCCACCAGGCCCAAGGACAGGATGAACACTGAAGCTTTCTTT.

This clone was counted a single time. This rearrangement joins TRBV10-3 to TRBJ2-4, with D tentatively TRBD2 (6 bases). This CDR3 comprises 13 residues. Trimming left V 8 bases short and J 6 bases short, with 14 bases between. Germline V gene sequence: CDR1 ENHRY, CDR2 SYGVKD. DNA for the CDR3: TGTGCCATCCGGGAGCCCGTTGGAAACATTCAGTACTTC. Encoded protein: CAIREPVGNIQYF.

CDR3 amino acids: CASSGGQVVGEKLFF. CDR3 nucleotides: TGTGCCAGCAGTGGGGGACAGGTCGTGGGTGAAAAACTGTTTTTT. This sequence joins TRBV2 and TRBJ1-4; 8 bases line up with TRBD1. The germline CDR1 and CDR2 sequences are SNHLY and FYNNEI. The V segment lost 4 bases and the J segment 7 bases; nucleotides outside the gene matches: 8. The CDR3 is 15 residues long.

This clone was recorded a few times. This rearrangement joins TRBV10-3 to TRBJ1-1; D might be TRBD1 (6 bases). Germline V gene data show CDR1 as ENHRY and CDR2 as SYGVKD. V was cut by 4 bases and J by 1 base, with 7 bases left in between. This CDR3 is built from 13 residues. CDR3 bases: TGTGCCATCAGTGTGACAGGGAACACTGAAGCTTTCTTT. Protein: CAISVTGNTEAFF.

The rearrangement joins TRBV30 to TRBJ1-2; 8 bases are a match to TRBD1. The CDR3 sequence is 16 residues long. V shed 0 bases, J shed 4 bases, and the junction held 10 bases outside the gene matches. Looked up from germline, CDR1 is GTSNPN and CDR2 is SVGIG (reference sequence). The CDR3 here is CAWSVSGQGLTYGYTF. In nucleotides, the CDR3 is TGTGCCTGGAGTGTAAGTGGACAGGGACTAACCTATGGCTACACCTTC.

This clone was picked up a small number of times. The rearrangement joins TRBV10-3 to TRBJ2-3, with TRBD2 matching over 12 bases. The CDR3 consists of 17 residues. Losses at the gene ends were 2 bases for V and 0 bases for J; bases not matched to a gene: 3. Germline V gives CDR1 ENHRY, CDR2 SYGVKD. CDR3 amino acids: CAISEPGLAGSTDTQYF. CDR3 bases: TGTGCCATCAGTGAGCCGGGACTAGCGGGTAGCACAGATACGCAGTATTTT.

The chain recombines TRBV7-8 with TRBJ1-1; tentatively, D is TRBD1 (5 bases). The CDR3 has 13 residues. Germline lookup yields CDR1 SGHVS and CDR2 FQNEAQ. The V gene lost 5 bases and the J gene lost 5 bases, with 12 bases spanning the gap. CDR3 bases: TGTGCCAGCAGCCGTACGGGGGAAACTGAAGCTTTCTTT. Protein sequence: CASSRTGETEAFF. Supplemented by reference TRBV7-8 and TRBJ1-1, the full variable domain reads GAGVSQSPRYKVAKRGQDVALRCDPISGHVSLFWYQQALGQGPEFLTYFQNEAQLDKSGLPSDRFFAERPEGSVSTLKIQRTQQEDSAVYLCASSRTGETEAFFGQGTRLTVV.

The V and J genes are TRBV29-1 and TRBJ1-1, with D possibly being TRBD1 (6 bases). The V and J ends lost 5 bases and 3 bases respectively, with 10 bases between them. The germline V gene has CDR1 SQVTM and CDR2 ANQGSEA. The CDR3 sequence is 12 residues long. In DNA form, the CDR3 reads TGCAGCGTTACGGGACAATACACTGAAGCTTTCTTT. It codes for CSVTGQYTEAFF.

V is TRBV4-1 and J is TRBJ2-1; TRBD1 matches at 9 bases. CDR3 length: 15 amino acids. J gave up 3 bases and V 2 bases, and 2 bases lay outside the gene matches. Germline V CDR1 and CDR2: MGHRA, YSYEKL. This CDR3 is CASSQPGQGYNEQFF. The CDR3 DNA sequence: TGCGCCAGCAGCCAACCGGGACAGGGCTACAATGAGCAGTTCTTC.

The chain carries TRBV5-4 and TRBJ1-1, with 9 nucleotides matching TRBD1. CDR1 is SGHNT, CDR2 YYREEE, per germline (reference sequence). Trimming cost V 3 bases and J 7 bases; bases outside gene matches: 13. The CDR3 sequence is 16 residues long. CDR3 residues: CASSYAGTGQRFEAFF. CDR3 nucleotide sequence: TGTGCCAGCAGCTACGCCGGGACAGGGCAGAGGTTTGAAGCTTTCTTT. Full variable domain (missing parts from reference TRBV5-4 and TRBJ1-1): ETGVTQSPTHLIKTRGQQVTLRCSSQSGHNTVSWYQQALGQGPQFIFQYYREEENGRGNFPPRFSGLQFPNYSSELNVNALELDDSALYLCASSYAGTGQRFEAFFGQGTRLTVV.

The rearrangement joins TRBV5-1 to TRBJ1-1, with a tentative D call TRBD1 (5 bases). The V gene's germline CDR1 is SGHRS and CDR2 YFSETQ. The CDR3 spans 15 residues. The V gene lost 4 bases and the J gene lost 3 bases, with 16 bases spanning the gap. The CDR3 nucleotides read TGCGCCAGCAGCCCTAGGGAGGGGTGGGACACTGAAGCTTTCTTT. Amino acids: CASSPREGWDTEAFF. Full variable domain (remainder filled in from reference TRBV5-1 and TRBJ1-1): KAGVTQTPRYLIKTRGQQVTLSCSPISGHRSVSWYQQTPGQGLQFLFEYFSETQRNKGNFPGRFSGRQFSNSRSEMNVSTLELGDSALYLCASSPREGWDTEAFFGQGTRLTVV.

The chain is built from TRBV4-1 and TRBJ1-2; D uncertain. The length of the CDR3 is 16 residues. CDR1 and CDR2 (germline): MGHRA, YSYEKL. V lost 0 bases, J lost 2 bases, and 13 bases lay in between. The CDR3 reads CASSQDPARGNYGYTF. The DNA of the CDR3 is TGCGCCAGCAGCCAAGATCCAGCCCGGGGAAACTATGGCTACACCTTC.

This chain connects TRBV27 to TRBJ1-2; weak D call: TRBD1 (5 bases). CDR3 size: 14 residues. CDR1 and CDR2 from the germline V gene are MNHEY and SMNVEV (reference sequence). Between the trimmed V and J ends, which lost 5 bases and 4 bases, there was a span of 14 bases. In nucleotides, the CDR3 is TGTGCCAGCAGTCTGCAGGGAGGTGGCTATGGCTACACCTTC. It encodes CASSLQGGGYGYTF.